The 22 T cell receptor beta chains presented below share a single source sample, sequenced in a study of CD8+ T cells in alopecia areata. The sample's treatment: oral pan-JAK inhibitor, 5-10 mg twice daily. In each case, RNA was isolated and then reverse transcribed into cDNA as the sequencing template. Assay: immunoSEQ multiplex PCR; the TCRdb copy retains only in-frame clones and omits some. The data contain hundreds of thousands of clones, 60% of them singletons. Here the sequenced sample was CD4+ T cells sorted from blood, taken at roughly week 52, from a patient treated with tofacitinib. The receptors originated from a human donor with alopecia areata.

This chain links TRBV25-1 with TRBJ2-1; D is possibly TRBD2 (7 bases). Germline CDR1 is MGHDK and CDR2 is SYGVNS. The CDR3 is 17 amino acids. Trimming pared 7 bases from V and 0 bases from J, leaving 19 bases between. CDR3 coding DNA: TGTGCCAGCACCCAAGGGGGAGGGGGGGCCTCCTACAATGAGCAGTTCTTC. Its translation is CASTQGGGGASYNEQFF.

The chain joins TRBV7-6 to TRBJ2-5, with D unclear. Germline V lookup: CDR1 SGHVS, CDR2 FNYEAQ. The germline V and J ends were trimmed by 2 bases and 0 bases, with 7 bases remaining between them. The CDR3 is 14 residues long. The CDR3 sequence: CASSLKGYQETQYF. DNA for the CDR3: TGTGCCAGCAGCTTAAAAGGGTACCAAGAGACCCAGTACTTC.

This clone was recorded a few times. Here the CDR3 reads CASSQARGRGGRQETQYF. The CDR3, as DNA: TGCGCCAGCAGCCAAGCCCGGGGGCGGGGGGGACGCCAAGAGACCCAGTACTTC. The genes are TRBV4-3 and TRBJ2-5; 9 bases are a match to TRBD2. V was clipped by 1 base and J by 1 base; unmatched bases: 10. In germline, CDR1 is LGHNA, CDR2 YSLEER. This CDR3 is built from 18 residues.

The chain combines TRBV9 with TRBJ2-3; 13 bases are a match to TRBD2. Germline values: CDR1 SGDLS, CDR2 YYNGEE. The CDR3 totals 16 residues. The V and J ends lost 3 bases and 6 bases, in that order; junction bases with no gene match: 7. This chain's CDR3 is CASSARLAGGRDTQYF. CDR3 bases: TGTGCCAGCAGCGCTAGACTAGCGGGGGGCCGTGATACGCAGTATTTT.

The chain joins TRBV2 to TRBJ2-5, with D perhaps being TRBD1 or TRBD2 (5 bases each). Germline V CDR1 and CDR2: SNHLY, FYNNEI. The CDR3 is made up of 17 amino acids. V was clipped by 1 base and J by 2 bases, with 17 bases between them. The CDR3: CASSEVGPRGPQETQYF. CDR3 DNA: TGTGCCAGCAGTGAAGTAGGCCCCCGGGGCCCACAAGAGACCCAGTACTTC. The full variable domain, in which reference TRBV2 and TRBJ2-5 provide the parts outside the CDR3, is EPEVTQTPSHQVTQMGQEVILRCVPISNHLYFYWYRQILGQKVEFLVSFYNNEISEKSEIFDDQFSVERPDGSNFTLKIRSTKLEDSAMYFCASSEVGPRGPQETQYFGPGTRLLVL.

The chain combines TRBV9 with TRBJ1-1, with 7 bases matching TRBD1. Unmatched junction bases numbered 14, after V lost 0 bases and J lost 6 bases. In germline, CDR1 is SGDLS, CDR2 YYNGEE. The CDR3 runs to 17 residues. The CDR3 nucleotides are TGTGCCAGCAGCGTAGCCCCAACCATGGGGACAGCCCCTGAAGCTTTCTTT. Translating gives CASSVAPTMGTAPEAFF.

The gene calls are TRBV6-5 and TRBJ1-2, with D maybe TRBD1 (5 bases). Trimming cost V 8 bases and J 8 bases, with 12 bases left between them. CDR1 and CDR2 from the germline V gene are MNHEY and SVGAGI. The CDR3 totals 11 residues. The CDR3 nucleotides read TGTGCCAGCGGGCGGGGCAGCGGCTACACCTTC. Its translation is CASGRGSGYTF.

The rearrangement joins TRBV30 to TRBJ2-2; 8 positions match TRBD1. V shed 4 bases, J shed 7 bases, and the junction held 11 bases outside the gene matches. CDR3 length: 15 amino acids. CDR1 is GTSNPN and CDR2 is SVGIG in the germline V gene (reference sequence). The CDR3 loop is CAWIRGLRFGGELFF. The CDR3 coding sequence is TGTGCCTGGATCAGGGGGCTGCGTTTTGGCGGGGAGCTGTTTTTT.

A few counts support this clone. The chain carries TRBV27 and TRBJ2-7; 8 bases map to TRBD1. The V gene's germline CDR1 is MNHEY and CDR2 SMNVEV (reference sequence). The ends lost 3 bases at V and 5 bases at J; junction bases unmatched: 6. This CDR3 is built from 14 residues. In DNA form, the CDR3 reads TGTGCCAGCAGTTTTCGGACAGGGTTCGACGAGCAGTACTTC. Amino acid sequence: CASSFRTGFDEQYF.

This chain joins TRBV30 and TRBJ1-1; 8 bases fit TRBD1. Germline CDR1 and CDR2: GTSNPN and SVGIG (reference sequence). CDR3 length: 16 residues. Trimming removed 0 bases from V and 2 bases from J; junction bases left unmatched: 8. The DNA for the CDR3 is TGTGCCTGGAGTGTAAAGGCAGGGGGCTCCAACACTGAAGCTTTCTTT. Amino acids: CAWSVKAGGSNTEAFF.

The chain combines TRBV7-2 with TRBJ1-5; 7 bases match TRBD1. From germline, CDR1 is SGHTA and CDR2 FQGNSA. The trim removed 5 bases at V and 5 bases at J, leaving 3 bases unmatched. The CDR3 totals 13 residues. CDR3 nucleotides: TGTGCCAGCAGCAGGGACAGCGATCAGCCCCAGCATTTT. The encoded protein is CASSRDSDQPQHF.

The chain is built from TRBV9 and TRBJ2-5; maybe TRBD1 (6 bases). The V and J ends lost 4 bases and 4 bases respectively, with 17 bases between them. Germline V CDR1 and CDR2: SGDLS, YYNGEE. This CDR3 region has 15 residues. In DNA, the CDR3 is TGTGCCAGCAGCCGGACACCGGACAGTAGAGAGACCCAGTACTTC. Its translation: CASSRTPDSRETQYF.

The V gene is TRBV30, the J gene TRBJ1-1; D possibly corresponds to TRBD1 (5 bases). Trimming took 0 bases from V and 8 from J, leaving 13 bases between them. Germline CDR1 reads GTSNPN; CDR2 reads SVGIG (reference sequence). The CDR3 loop spans 13 amino acids. The CDR3 region has the DNA TGTGCCTGGAGTGTACATAGCGACAGAGAAGCTTTCTTT. It specifies CAWSVHSDREAFF.

With regard to this clone: The germline gene is not matched at one end of the junction; a read error may be the cause. V is TRBV7-3 and J is TRBJ2-6; 11 nucleotides agree with TRBD1. CDR3 size: 14 residues. Germline V gene data show CDR1 as SGHTA and CDR2 as FQGTGA. The CDR3 loop reads CASSAGTGGNVLTF. The CDR3 nucleotides read TGTGCCAGCAGCGCGGGGACAGGGGGCAACGTCCTGACTTTC. Filled out from reference TRBV7-3 and TRBJ2-6, the complete variable domain reads GAGVSQTPSNKVTEKGKYVELRCDPISGHTALYWYRQSLGQGPEFLIYFQGTGAADDSGLPNDRFFAVRPEGSVSTLKIQRTERGDSAVYLCASSAGTGGNVLTFGAGSRLTVL.

This sequence joins TRBV25-1 and TRBJ2-3, with D hard to call. The germline V gene has CDR1 MGHDK and CDR2 SYGVNS. The CDR3 loop spans 13 amino acids. Trimming cost V 5 bases and J 0 bases, with 6 bases left between them. This chain's CDR3 is CASSFPSTDTQYF. The CDR3 nucleotides are TGTGCCAGCAGTTTCCCTAGCACAGATACGCAGTATTTT.

In DNA form, the CDR3 reads TGTGCCAGCAGCCTCCTCGGAGGACAACGGCATGGCTACACCTTC. Translation: CASSLLGGQRHGYTF. The chain joins TRBV7-6 to TRBJ1-2; D perhaps matches TRBD1 (5 bases). CDR3 size: 15 residues. V lost 5 bases and J 6 bases, leaving 19 bases between the germline ends. The germline gives CDR1 SGHVS, CDR2 FNYEAQ. Together with reference TRBV7-6 and TRBJ1-2, the CDR3 gives the full variable domain: GAGVSQSPRYKVTKRGQDVALRCDPISGHVSLYWYRQALGQGPEFLTYFNYEAQQDKSGLPNDRFSAERPEGSISTLTIQRTEQRDSAMYRCASSLLGGQRHGYTFGSGTRLTVV.

This clone came up once. The rearrangement joins TRBV9 to TRBJ2-2; D is uncertain. Trimming left V 3 bases short and J 0 bases short, with 6 bases between. This CDR3 region has 14 residues. Germline CDR1 reads SGDLS; CDR2 reads YYNGEE. The CDR3 reads CASSAASNTGELFF. DNA for the CDR3: TGTGCCAGCAGCGCGGCGTCGAACACCGGGGAGCTGTTTTTT.

This chain links TRBV30 with TRBJ2-1; 8 bases are shared with TRBD2. The CDR3 totals 13 residues. After removal of 0 bases from V and 11 bases from J, the junction contained 6 bases not matched to a gene. CDR1 is GTSNPN and CDR2 is SVGIG in the germline V gene (reference sequence). DNA for the CDR3: TGTGCCTGGAGTGTCGGGGGGGGCTTGAAGCAGTTCTTC. This encodes CAWSVGGGLKQFF. Together with reference TRBV30 and TRBJ2-1, the CDR3 gives the full variable domain: SQTIHQWPATLVQPVGSPLSLECTVEGTSNPNLYWYRQAAGRGLQLLFYSVGIGQISSEVPQNLSASRPQDRQFILSSKKLLLSDSGFYLCAWSVGGGLKQFFGPGTRLTVL.

The chain couples TRBV25-1 to TRBJ2-5; 10 nucleotides align to TRBD1. Trimming removed 8 bases from V and 2 bases from J; junction bases left unmatched: 8. This CDR3 is 15 amino acids long. Germline V lookup: CDR1 MGHDK, CDR2 SYGVNS. The DNA of the CDR3 is TGTGCCAGCTCCGCCGGGGACAGGGGTCAAGAGACCCAGTACTTC. It yields the protein CASSAGDRGQETQYF. The variable domain in full, with the rest retrieved from reference TRBV25-1 and TRBJ2-5, is EADIYQTPRYLVIGTGKKITLECSQTMGHDKMYWYQQDPGMELHLIHYSYGVNSTEKGDLSSESTVSRIRTEHFPLTLESARPSHTSQYLCASSAGDRGQETQYFGPGTRLLVL.

V and J are TRBV18 and TRBJ1-4, with a weak D call TRBD1 (5 bases). V lost 1 base and J lost 6, with 9 bases in between. The CDR3 extends over 14 amino acids. Germline V gene data show CDR1 as KGHSH and CDR2 as LQKENI. The CDR3 region is CASSPQPTDEKLFF. For the CDR3, the DNA is TGTGCCAGCTCACCACAACCGACAGATGAAAAACTGTTTTTT.

The chain uses TRBV29-1 and TRBJ2-5, with D possibly called TRBD1 or TRBD2 (5 bases each). Germline lookup yields CDR1 SQVTM and CDR2 ANQGSEA. Trimming shortened V by 6 bases and J by 11 bases, and 19 bases separated the two germline ends. This CDR3 is 12 amino acids long. The CDR3 DNA is TGCAGCGTCCGTCCGGCCGTGGGGGAGCAGTACTTC. Protein sequence: CSVRPAVGEQYF.

J is TRBJ2-3 and V is TRBV30, with 7 bases identical to TRBD2. The length of the CDR3 is 13 residues. Germline CDR1 reads GTSNPN; CDR2 reads SVGIG (reference sequence). Trimming at V came to 3 bases and at J to 4 bases, leaving 4 bases not matched to a gene. The CDR3 reads CAWSSGVADTQYF. Here the CDR3 DNA reads TGTGCCTGGAGCAGCGGGGTAGCAGATACGCAGTATTTT.